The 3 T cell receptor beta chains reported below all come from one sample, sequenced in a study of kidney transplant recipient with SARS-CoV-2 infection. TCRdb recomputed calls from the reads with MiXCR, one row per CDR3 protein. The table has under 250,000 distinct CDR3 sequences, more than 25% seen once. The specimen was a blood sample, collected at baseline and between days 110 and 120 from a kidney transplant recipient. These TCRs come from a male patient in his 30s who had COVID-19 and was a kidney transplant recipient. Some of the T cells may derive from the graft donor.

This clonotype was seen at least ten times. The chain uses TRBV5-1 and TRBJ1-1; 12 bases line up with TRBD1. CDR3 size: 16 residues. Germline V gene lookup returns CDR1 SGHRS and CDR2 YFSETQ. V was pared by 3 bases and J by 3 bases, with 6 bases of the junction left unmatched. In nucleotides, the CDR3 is TGCGCCAGCAGCTCCGGGACAGGGGGCGGGGACACTGAAGCTTTCTTT. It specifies CASSSGTGGGDTEAFF.

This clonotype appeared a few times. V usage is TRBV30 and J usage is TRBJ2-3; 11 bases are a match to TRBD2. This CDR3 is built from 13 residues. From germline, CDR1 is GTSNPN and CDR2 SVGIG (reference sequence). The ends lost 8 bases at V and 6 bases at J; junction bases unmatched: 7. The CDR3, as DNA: TGTGCCAGCACTAGCGGGGGAACCGATACGCAGTATTTT. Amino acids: CASTSGGTDTQYF.

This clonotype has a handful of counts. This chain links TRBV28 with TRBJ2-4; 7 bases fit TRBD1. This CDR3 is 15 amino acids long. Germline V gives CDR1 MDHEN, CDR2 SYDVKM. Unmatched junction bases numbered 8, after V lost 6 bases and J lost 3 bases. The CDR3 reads CASSVATGYKNIQYF. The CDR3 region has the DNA TGTGCCAGCAGCGTCGCGACAGGGTACAAAAACATTCAGTACTTC.